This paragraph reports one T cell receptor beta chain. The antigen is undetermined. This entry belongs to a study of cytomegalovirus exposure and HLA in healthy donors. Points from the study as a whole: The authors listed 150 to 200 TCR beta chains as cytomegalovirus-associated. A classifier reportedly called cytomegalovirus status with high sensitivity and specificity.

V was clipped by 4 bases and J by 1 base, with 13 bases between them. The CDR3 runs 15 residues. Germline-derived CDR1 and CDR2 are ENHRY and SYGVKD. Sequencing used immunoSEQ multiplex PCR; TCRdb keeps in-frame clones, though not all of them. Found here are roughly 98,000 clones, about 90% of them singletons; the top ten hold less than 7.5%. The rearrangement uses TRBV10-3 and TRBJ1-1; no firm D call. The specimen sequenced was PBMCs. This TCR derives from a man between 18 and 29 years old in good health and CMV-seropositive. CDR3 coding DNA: TGTGCCATCAGTGTCGTCCTATCGGGGAACACTGAAGCTTTCTTT. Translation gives CAISVVLSGNTEAFF.